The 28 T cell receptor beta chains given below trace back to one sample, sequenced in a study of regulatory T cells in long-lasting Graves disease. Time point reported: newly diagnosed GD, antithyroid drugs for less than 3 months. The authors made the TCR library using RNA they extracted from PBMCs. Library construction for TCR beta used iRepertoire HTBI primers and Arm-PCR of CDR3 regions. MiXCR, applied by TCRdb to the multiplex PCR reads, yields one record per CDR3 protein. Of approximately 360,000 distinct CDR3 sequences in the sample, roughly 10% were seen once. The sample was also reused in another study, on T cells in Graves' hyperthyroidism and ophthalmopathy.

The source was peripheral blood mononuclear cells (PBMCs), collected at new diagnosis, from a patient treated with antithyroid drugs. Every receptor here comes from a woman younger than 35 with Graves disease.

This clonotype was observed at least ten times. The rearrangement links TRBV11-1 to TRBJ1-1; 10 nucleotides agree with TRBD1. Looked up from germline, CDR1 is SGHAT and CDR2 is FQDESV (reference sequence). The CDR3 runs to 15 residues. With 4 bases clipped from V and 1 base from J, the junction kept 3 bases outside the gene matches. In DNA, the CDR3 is TGTGCCAGCAGCTGGGGACAGGGGAGGAACACTGAAGCTTTCTTT. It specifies CASSWGQGRNTEAFF.

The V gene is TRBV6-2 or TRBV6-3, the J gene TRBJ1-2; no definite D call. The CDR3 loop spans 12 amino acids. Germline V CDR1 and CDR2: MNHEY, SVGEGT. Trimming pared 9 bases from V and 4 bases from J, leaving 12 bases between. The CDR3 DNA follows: TGTGCCAGTACCGTGGGGTCCTATGGCTACACCTTC. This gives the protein CASTVGSYGYTF.

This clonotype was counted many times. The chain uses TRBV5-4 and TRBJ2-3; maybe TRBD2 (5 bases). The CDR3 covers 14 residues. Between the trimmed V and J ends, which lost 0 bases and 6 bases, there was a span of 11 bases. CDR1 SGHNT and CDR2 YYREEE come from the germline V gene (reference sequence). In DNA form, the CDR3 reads TGTGCCAGCAGCTTGGCGGGGTCCTCTGATACGCAGTATTTT. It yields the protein CASSLAGSSDTQYF.

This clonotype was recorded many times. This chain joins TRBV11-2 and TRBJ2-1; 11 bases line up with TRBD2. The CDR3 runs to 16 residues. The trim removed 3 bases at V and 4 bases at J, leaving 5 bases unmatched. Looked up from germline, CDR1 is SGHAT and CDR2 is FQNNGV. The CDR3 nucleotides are TGTGCCAGCAGCTTCCTAGGGACTAGCGGATACAATGAGCAGTTCTTC. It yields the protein CASSFLGTSGYNEQFF. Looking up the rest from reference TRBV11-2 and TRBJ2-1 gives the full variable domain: EAGVAQSPRYKIIEKRQSVAFWCNPISGHATLYWYQQILGQGPKLLIQFQNNGVVDDSQLPKDRFSAERLKGVDSTLKIQPAKLEDSAVYLCASSFLGTSGYNEQFFGPGTRLTVL.

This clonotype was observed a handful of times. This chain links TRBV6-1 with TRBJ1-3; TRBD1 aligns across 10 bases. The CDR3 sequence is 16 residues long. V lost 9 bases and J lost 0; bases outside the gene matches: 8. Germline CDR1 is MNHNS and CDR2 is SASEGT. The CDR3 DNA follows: TGTGCCAGAAGACAGGGGGCGGCTAGCTCTGGAAACACCATATATTTT. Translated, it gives CARRQGAASSGNTIYF.

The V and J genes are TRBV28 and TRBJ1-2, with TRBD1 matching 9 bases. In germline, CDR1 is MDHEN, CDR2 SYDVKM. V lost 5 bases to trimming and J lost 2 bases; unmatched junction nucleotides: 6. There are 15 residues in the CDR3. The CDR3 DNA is TGTGCCAGCAGTACGACAGGGGGTTACAACTATGGCTACACCTTC. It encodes CASSTTGGYNYGYTF.

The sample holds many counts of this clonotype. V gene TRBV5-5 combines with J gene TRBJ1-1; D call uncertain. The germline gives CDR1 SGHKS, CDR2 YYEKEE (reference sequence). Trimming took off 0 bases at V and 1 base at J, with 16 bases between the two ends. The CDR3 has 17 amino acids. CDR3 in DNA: TGTGCCAGCAGCTTGGGGCAGGTTGAACATTCGAACACTGAAGCTTTCTTT. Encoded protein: CASSLGQVEHSNTEAFF.

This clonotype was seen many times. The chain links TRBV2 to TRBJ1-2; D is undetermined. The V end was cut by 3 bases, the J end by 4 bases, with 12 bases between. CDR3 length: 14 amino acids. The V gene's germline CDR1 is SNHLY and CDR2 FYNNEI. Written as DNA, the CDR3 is TGTGCCAGCAGTGATGGTACGCCACCCTATGGCTACACCTTC. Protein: CASSDGTPPYGYTF.

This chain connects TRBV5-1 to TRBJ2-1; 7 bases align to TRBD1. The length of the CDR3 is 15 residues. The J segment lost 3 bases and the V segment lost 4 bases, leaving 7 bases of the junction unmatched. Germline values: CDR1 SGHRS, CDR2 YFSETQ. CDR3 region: CASSHQGQIYNEQFF. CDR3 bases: TGCGCCAGCAGCCACCAGGGACAGATCTACAATGAGCAGTTCTTC.

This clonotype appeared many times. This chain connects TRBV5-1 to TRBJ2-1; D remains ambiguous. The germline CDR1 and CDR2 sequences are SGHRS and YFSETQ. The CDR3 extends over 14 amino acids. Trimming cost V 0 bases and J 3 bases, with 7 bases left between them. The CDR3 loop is CASSLAAGYNEQFF. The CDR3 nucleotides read TGCGCCAGCAGCTTGGCGGCAGGCTACAATGAGCAGTTCTTC.

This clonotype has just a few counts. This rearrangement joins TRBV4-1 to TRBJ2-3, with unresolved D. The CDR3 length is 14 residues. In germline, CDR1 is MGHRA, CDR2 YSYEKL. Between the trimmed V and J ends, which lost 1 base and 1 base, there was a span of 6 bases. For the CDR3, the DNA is TGCGCCAGCAGCCAAGGGTTGGGCACAGATACGCAGTATTTT. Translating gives CASSQGLGTDTQYF.

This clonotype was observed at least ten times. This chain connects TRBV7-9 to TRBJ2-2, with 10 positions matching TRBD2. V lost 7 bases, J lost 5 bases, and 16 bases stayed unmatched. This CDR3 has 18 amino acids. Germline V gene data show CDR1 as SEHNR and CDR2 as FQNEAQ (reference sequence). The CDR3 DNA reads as TGTGCCAGCACCTCCCCTGGGCTAGCGGGAGCAGGGACCGGGGAGCTGTTTTTT. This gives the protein CASTSPGLAGAGTGELFF.

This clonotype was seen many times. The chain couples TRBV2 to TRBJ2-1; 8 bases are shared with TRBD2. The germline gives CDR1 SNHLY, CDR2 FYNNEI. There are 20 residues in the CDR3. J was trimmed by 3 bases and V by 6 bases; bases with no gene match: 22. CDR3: CASRTPAREGHPSRYNEQFF. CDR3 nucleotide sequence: TGTGCCAGCAGAACCCCCGCACGGGAGGGCCATCCCTCACGCTACAATGAGCAGTTCTTC. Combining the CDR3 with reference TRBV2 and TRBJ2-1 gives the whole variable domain EPEVTQTPSHQVTQMGQEVILRCVPISNHLYFYWYRQILGQKVEFLVSFYNNEISEKSEIFDDQFSVERPDGSNFTLKIRSTKLEDSAMYFCASRTPAREGHPSRYNEQFFGPGTRLTVL.

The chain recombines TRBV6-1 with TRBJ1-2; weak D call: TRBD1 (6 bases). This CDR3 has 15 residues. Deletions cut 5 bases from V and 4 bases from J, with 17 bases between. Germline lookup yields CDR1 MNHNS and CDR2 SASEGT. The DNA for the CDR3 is TGTGCCAGCAGTCGGACAGCATACCTTCGCTATGGCTACACCTTC. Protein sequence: CASSRTAYLRYGYTF.

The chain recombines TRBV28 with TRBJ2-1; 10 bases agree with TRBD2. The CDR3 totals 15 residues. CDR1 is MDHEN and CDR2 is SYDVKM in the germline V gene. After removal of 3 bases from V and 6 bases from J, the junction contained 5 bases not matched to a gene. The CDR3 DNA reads TGTGCCAGCAGTTTGCCTAGCGGGGGATCCAATGAGCAGTTCTTC. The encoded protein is CASSLPSGGSNEQFF.

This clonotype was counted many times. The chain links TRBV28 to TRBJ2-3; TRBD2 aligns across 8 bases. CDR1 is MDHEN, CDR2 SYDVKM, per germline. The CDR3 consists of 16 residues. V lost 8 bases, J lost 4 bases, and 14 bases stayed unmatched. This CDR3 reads CASPSSAGAAADTQYF. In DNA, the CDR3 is TGTGCCAGCCCCTCGTCAGCGGGGGCCGCGGCAGATACGCAGTATTTT.

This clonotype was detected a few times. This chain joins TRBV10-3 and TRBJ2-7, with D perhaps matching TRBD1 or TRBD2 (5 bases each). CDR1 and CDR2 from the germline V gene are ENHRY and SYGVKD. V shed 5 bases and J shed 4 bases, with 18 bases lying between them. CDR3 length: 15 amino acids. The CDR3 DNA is TGTGCCATCAGTCGGGAAGTTCCAGGGAGATACGAGCAGTACTTC. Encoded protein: CAISREVPGRYEQYF.

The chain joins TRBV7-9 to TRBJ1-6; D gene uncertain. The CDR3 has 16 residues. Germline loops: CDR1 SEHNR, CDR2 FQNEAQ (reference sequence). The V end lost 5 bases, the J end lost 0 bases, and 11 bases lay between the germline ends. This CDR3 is CASSPGPSSYNSPLHF. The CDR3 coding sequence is TGTGCCAGCAGCCCGGGCCCTAGCTCCTATAATTCACCCCTCCACTTT.

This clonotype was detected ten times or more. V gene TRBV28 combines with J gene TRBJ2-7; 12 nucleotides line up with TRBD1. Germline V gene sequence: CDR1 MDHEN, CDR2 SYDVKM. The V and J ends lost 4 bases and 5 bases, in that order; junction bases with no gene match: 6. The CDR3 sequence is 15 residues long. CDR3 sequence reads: CASSSTGQGADEQYF. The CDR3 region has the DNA TGTGCCAGCAGTTCCACGGGACAGGGGGCTGACGAGCAGTACTTC.

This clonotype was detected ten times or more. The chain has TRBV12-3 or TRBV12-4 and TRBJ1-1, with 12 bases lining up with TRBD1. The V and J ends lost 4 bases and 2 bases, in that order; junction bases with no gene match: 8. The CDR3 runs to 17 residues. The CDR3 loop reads CASSSGQGARANTEAFF. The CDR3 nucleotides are TGTGCCAGCAGTTCGGGACAGGGGGCGCGGGCAAACACTGAAGCTTTCTTT.

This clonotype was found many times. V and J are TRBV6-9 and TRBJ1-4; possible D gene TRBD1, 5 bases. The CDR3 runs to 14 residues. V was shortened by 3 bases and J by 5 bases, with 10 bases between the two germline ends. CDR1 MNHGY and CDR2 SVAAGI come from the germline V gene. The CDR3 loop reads CASSYGAGNEKLFF. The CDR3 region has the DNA TGTGCCAGCAGTTACGGGGCAGGGAATGAAAAACTGTTTTTT.

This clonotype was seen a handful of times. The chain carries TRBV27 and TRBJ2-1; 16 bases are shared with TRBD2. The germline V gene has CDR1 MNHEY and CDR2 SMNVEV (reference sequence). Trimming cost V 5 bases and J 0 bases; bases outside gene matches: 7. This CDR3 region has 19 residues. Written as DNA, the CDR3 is TGTGCCAGCAGTCCCACGGGGACTAGCGGGGGGGCCTCCTACAATGAGCAGTTCTTC. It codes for CASSPTGTSGGASYNEQFF.

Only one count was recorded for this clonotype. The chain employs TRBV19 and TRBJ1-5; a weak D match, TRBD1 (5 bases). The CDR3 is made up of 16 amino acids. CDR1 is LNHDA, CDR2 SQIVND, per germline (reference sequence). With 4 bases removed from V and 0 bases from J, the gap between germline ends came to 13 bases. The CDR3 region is CASSTIGDYSNQPQHF. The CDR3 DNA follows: TGTGCCAGTAGTACCATAGGGGATTATAGCAATCAGCCCCAGCATTTT. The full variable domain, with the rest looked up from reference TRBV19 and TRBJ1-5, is DGGITQSPKYLFRKEGQNVTLSCEQNLNHDAMYWYRQDPGQGLRLIYYSQIVNDFQKGDIAEGYSVSREKKESFPLTVTSAQKNPTAFYLCASSTIGDYSNQPQHFGDGTRLSIL.

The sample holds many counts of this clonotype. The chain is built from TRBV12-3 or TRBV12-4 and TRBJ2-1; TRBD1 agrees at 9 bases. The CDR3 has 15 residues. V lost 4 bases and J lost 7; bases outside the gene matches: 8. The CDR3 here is CASSSPGTGRNEQFF. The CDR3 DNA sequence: TGTGCCAGCAGTTCCCCCGGGACAGGGCGAAATGAGCAGTTCTTC.

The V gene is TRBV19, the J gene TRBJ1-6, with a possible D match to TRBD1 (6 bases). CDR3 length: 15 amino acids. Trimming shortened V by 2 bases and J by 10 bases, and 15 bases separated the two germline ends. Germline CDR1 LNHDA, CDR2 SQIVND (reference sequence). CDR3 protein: CASSIQPGQRSPLHF. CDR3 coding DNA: TGTGCCAGTAGTATACAACCCGGACAGAGGTCACCCCTCCACTTT.

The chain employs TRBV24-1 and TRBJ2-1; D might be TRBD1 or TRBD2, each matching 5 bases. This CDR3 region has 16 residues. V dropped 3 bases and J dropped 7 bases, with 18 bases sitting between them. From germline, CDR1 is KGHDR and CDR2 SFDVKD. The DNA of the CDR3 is TGTGCCACCAGTGATGCCGGGACCTATCAGGATAATGAGCAGTTCTTC. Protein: CATSDAGTYQDNEQFF.

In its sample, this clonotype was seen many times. CDR3 sequence: CASSLSSGSTDTQYF. The CDR3 coding sequence is TGTGCCAGCAGTTTAAGTAGCGGGAGCACAGATACGCAGTATTTT. This chain links TRBV12-3 or TRBV12-4 with TRBJ2-3; TRBD2 aligns across 7 bases. The CDR3 loop spans 15 amino acids. The V and J ends lost 2 bases and 0 bases, in that order; junction bases with no gene match: 2.

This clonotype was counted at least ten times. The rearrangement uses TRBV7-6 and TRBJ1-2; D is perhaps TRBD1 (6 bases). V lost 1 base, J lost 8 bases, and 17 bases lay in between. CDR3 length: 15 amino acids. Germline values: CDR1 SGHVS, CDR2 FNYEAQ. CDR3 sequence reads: CASSLVPSAGDGYTF. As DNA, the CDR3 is TGTGCCAGCAGCTTAGTACCCTCGGCAGGGGACGGCTACACCTTC.